This T cell receptor (beta chain) was documented in a study of T cell responses to AZD1222 COVID-19 vaccine. Clones were read by immunoSEQ multiplex PCR, and TCRdb kept only the in-frame ones, dropping some. In the table there are about 140,000 clones, roughly 90% of which are singletons. From germline, CDR1 is MDHEN and CDR2 SYDVKM. The trim removed 5 bases at V and 6 bases at J, leaving 7 bases unmatched. The CDR3 runs to 14 residues. This TCR was sampled from an adult in good health. Sample: peripheral blood, taken on day 0 of AZD1222 vaccination. The chain is built from TRBV28 and TRBJ1-1, with 9 bases matching TRBD1. Here the CDR3 reads CASSRTGEIAEAFF. The CDR3 nucleotides read TGTGCCAGCAGTCGGACAGGGGAAATTGCTGAAGCTTTCTTT.